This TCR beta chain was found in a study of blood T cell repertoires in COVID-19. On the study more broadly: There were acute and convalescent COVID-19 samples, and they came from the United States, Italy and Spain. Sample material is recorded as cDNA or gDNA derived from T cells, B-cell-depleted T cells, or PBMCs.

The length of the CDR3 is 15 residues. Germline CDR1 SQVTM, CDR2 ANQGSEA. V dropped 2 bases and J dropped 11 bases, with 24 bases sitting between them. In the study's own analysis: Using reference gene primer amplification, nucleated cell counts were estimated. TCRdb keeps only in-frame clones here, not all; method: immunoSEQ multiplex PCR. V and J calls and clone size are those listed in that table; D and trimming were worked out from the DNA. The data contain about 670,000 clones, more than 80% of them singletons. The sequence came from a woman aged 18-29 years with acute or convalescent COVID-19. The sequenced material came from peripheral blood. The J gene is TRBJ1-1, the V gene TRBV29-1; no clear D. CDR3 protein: CSVELIGSRWREAFF. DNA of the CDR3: TGCAGCGTTGAACTCATTGGGTCCAGGTGGCGAGAGGCTTTCTTT. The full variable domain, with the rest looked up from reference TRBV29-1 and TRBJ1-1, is SAVISQKPSRDICQRGTSLTIQCQVDSQVTMMFWYRQQPGQSLTLIATANQGSEATYESGFVIDKFPISRPNLTFSTLTVSNMSPEDSSIYLCSVELIGSRWREAFFGQGTRLTVV.